The subject of this entry is one TCR beta chain. The sample comes from a study of Ad26.COV2.S vaccination and SARS-CoV-2 variants. Study-level information: A COV1001 Ad26.COV2.S trial-arm participant provided the sample.

Trimming pared 0 bases from V and 0 bases from J, leaving 8 bases between. This CDR3 has 16 amino acids. Germline V lookup: CDR1 SGHAT, CDR2 FQNNGV. Profiling relied on immunoSEQ multiplex PCR, and the TCRdb table lists in-frame clones only, not all of them. The sample includes about 400,000 clones, roughly four fifths seen only once; the top ten take around 7%. Treatment meaning: around 19 received Ad26.COV2.S at low or high dose, single or two shots; roughly five received placebo; per-sample allocation not given. Samples were taken on day 63 after the first vaccine or placebo injection. As its vector, the vaccine had Ad26, which expressed Wuhan-strain SARS-CoV-2 spike.

Sample: peripheral blood, taken in a trial of Ad26.COV2.S vaccine versus placebo. The rearrangement joins TRBV11-2 to TRBJ1-4; the D is unclear. The receptor's source is a person aged 18-60 years who received the Ad26.COV2.S COVID-19 vaccine or a placebo. CDR3 bases: TGTGCCAGCAGCTTAGATCTATCTGCAACTAATGAAAAACTGTTTTTT. It translates to CASSLDLSATNEKLFF. Complete variable domain (other parts from reference TRBV11-2 and TRBJ1-4): EAGVAQSPRYKIIEKRQSVAFWCNPISGHATLYWYQQILGQGPKLLIQFQNNGVVDDSQLPKDRFSAERLKGVDSTLKIQPAKLEDSAVYLCASSLDLSATNEKLFFGSGTQLSVL.